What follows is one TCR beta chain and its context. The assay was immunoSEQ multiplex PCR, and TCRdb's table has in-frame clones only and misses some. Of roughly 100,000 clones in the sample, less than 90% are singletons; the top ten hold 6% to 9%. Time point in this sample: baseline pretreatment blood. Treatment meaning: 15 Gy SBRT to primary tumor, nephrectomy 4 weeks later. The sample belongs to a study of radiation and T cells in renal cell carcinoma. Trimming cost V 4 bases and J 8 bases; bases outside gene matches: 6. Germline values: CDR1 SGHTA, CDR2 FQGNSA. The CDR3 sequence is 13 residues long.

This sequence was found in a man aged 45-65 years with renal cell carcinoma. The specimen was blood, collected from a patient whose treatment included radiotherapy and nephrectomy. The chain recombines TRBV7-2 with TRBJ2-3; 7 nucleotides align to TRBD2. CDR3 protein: CASSSGGPRTQYF. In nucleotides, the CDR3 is TGTGCCAGCAGCTCGGGGGGTCCCCGTACGCAGTATTTT. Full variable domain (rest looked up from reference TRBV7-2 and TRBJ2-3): GAGVSQSPSNKVTEKGKDVELRCDPISGHTALYWYRQSLGQGLEFLIYFQGNSAPDKSGLPSDRFSAERTGGSVSTLTIQRTQQEDSAVYLCASSSGGPRTQYFGPGTRLTVL.